These 27 T cell receptor beta chains originate from one sample sequenced in a study of T cell clusters in autoimmune cytopenias. Some 40,000 genome equivalents of blood DNA were amplified for TRB. TRB was amplified by touch-down multiplex PCR, primer pools A and B combined. TCRdb derives one entry per CDR3 protein from the multiplex PCR reads, leaving out DNA. The sample has about 7,400 distinct CDR3 sequences. The sample consisted of peripheral blood. The receptors here all came from a human donor with an autoimmune cytopenia or autoimmune hepatitis (not recorded which).

The chain is built from TRBV5-1 and TRBJ1-1; TCRdb returns TRBD1, unconfirmable since there is no DNA. The CDR3 totals 15 residues. Per the germline V gene, CDR1 is SGHRS and CDR2 is YFSETQ. The CDR3 is CASGQGRGKNTEAFF.

The chain couples TRBV12-3 or TRBV12-4 to TRBJ2-3; as DNA is missing, the TRBD2 call by TCRdb cannot be tested. The CDR3 extends over 16 amino acids. Here the CDR3 reads CASSFRSGRNTDTQYF.

By frequency, this clonotype registers medium-sized. The rearrangement links TRBV6-6 to TRBJ1-5. The CDR3 runs 12 residues. Germline CDR1 and CDR2: MNHNY and SVGAGI (reference sequence). CDR3 amino acids: CASSDLGQPQHF.

V gene TRBV13 combines with J gene TRBJ2-5; TCRdb indicates TRBD2, and absent DNA this call remains unverified. Germline CDR1 and CDR2: PRHDT and FYEKMQ (reference sequence). The CDR3 consists of 18 residues. CDR3 region: CASSLGLTASGSQETQYF.

The CDR3 sequence is CSAVEGLLAKNIQYF. This rearrangement joins TRBV20-1 to TRBJ2-4; TCRdb outputs TRBD1, but without DNA this stays unchecked. CDR1 DFQATT and CDR2 SNEGSKA come from the germline V gene (reference sequence). CDR3 length: 15 residues.

The CDR3 reads CASGGQGAAGYTF. V is TRBV27 and J is TRBJ1-2; TCRdb names TRBD1, which stays unverified in the absence of DNA. The germline CDR1 and CDR2 sequences are MNHEY and SMNVEV (reference sequence). The CDR3 covers 13 residues.

The V gene is TRBV6-5, the J gene TRBJ1-6; TCRdb gives TRBD1 as the D gene, but with no DNA this cannot be confirmed. Germline values: CDR1 MNHEY, CDR2 SVGAGI. This CDR3 comprises 17 residues. CDR3 residues: CASSYWDMAGTNSPLHF.

By frequency, this clonotype is medium-sized. This chain joins TRBV20-1 and TRBJ1-2. The CDR3 covers 11 residues. Germline V gene sequence: CDR1 DFQATT, CDR2 SNEGSKA (reference sequence). The CDR3: CSAYGTSGYTF.

This clonotype registers medium-sized by frequency. V and J are TRBV29-1 and TRBJ2-1; TCRdb calls TRBD1, which cannot be checked without DNA. Germline-derived CDR1 and CDR2 are SQVTM and ANQGSEA. The CDR3 loop spans 13 amino acids. CDR3 in amino acids: CSVVGQGGNEQFF.

Judged by frequency, this clonotype is medium-sized. The J gene is TRBJ2-7, the V gene TRBV7-9; the D call of TRBD2 rests on TCRdb alone, since no DNA is present to check it. Germline-derived CDR1 and CDR2 are SEHNR and FQNEAQ (reference sequence). The CDR3 has 16 residues. The CDR3 reads CASSLGGAAGPGQQYF.

V is TRBV4-2 and J is TRBJ1-1; TCRdb's D call, TRBD1, is unchecked because there is no DNA. Germline CDR1 reads LGHNA; CDR2 reads YNFKEQ. This CDR3 region has 16 residues. The CDR3 loop is CASSRPPGTVNTEAFF.

The chain combines TRBV12-3 or TRBV12-4 with TRBJ2-1; lacking DNA, the TRBD2 call made by TCRdb goes unchecked. The CDR3 is 15 amino acids. The CDR3 protein is CASSFGGLQYNEQFF.

This chain connects TRBV7-2 to TRBJ2-7; TCRdb proposes TRBD2, but this gene call is untestable without DNA. The CDR3 sequence is 14 residues long. Germline values: CDR1 SGHTA, CDR2 FQGNSA. CDR3 protein: CASSFSSGSYEQYF.

The chain joins TRBV29-1 to TRBJ2-3; the D call from TCRdb, TRBD1, cannot be confirmed without DNA. CDR1 and CDR2 (germline): SQVTM, ANQGSEA. The CDR3 spans 15 residues. CDR3 sequence: CSVSATGMGTDTQYF.

The J gene is TRBJ2-1, the V gene TRBV9. The germline V gene encodes CDR1 SGDLS and CDR2 YYNGEE. The CDR3 sequence is 12 residues long. Here the CDR3 reads CASSFSNNEQFF. The variable domain in full, completed from reference TRBV9 and TRBJ2-1, reads DSGVTQTPKHLITATGQRVTLRCSPRSGDLSVYWYQQSLDQGLQFLIQYYNGEERAKGNILERFSAQQFPDLHSELNLSSLELGDSALYFCASSFSNNEQFFGPGTRLTVL.

The chain uses TRBV27 and TRBJ1-1. Germline-derived CDR1 and CDR2 are MNHEY and SMNVEV (reference sequence). The length of the CDR3 is 14 residues. The CDR3 here is CASSRWSGNTEAFF.

The CDR3 sequence is CSARYRDRGTANTGELFF. The chain joins TRBV20-1 to TRBJ2-2; with no DNA, the TCRdb D assignment of TRBD1 cannot be verified. The CDR3 is 18 amino acids. From germline, CDR1 is DFQATT and CDR2 SNEGSKA (reference sequence).

The chain carries TRBV5-6 and TRBJ1-1. This CDR3 has 16 amino acids. Germline values: CDR1 SGHDT, CDR2 YYEEEE. The chain's CDR3 is CASSLGSTSLRTEAFF.

In terms of frequency, this clonotype is medium-sized. This rearrangement joins TRBV10-3 to TRBJ1-2. The CDR3 covers 12 residues. Germline V gene data show CDR1 as ENHRY and CDR2 as SYGVKD. CDR3: CATREGDNGYTF.

V gene TRBV6-5 combines with J gene TRBJ1-1. The CDR3 is 13 amino acids. Germline values: CDR1 MNHEY, CDR2 SVGAGI. The CDR3 sequence: CASSYSPDGEAFF.

This CDR3 reads CASRSTRRGPLLEQYF. The genes are TRBV5-4 and TRBJ2-7; the TRBD1 assignment by TCRdb is unverifiable without DNA. This CDR3 region has 16 residues. Germline lookup yields CDR1 SGHNT and CDR2 YYREEE (reference sequence).

The chain has TRBV27 and TRBJ2-7; as DNA is missing, the TRBD2 call by TCRdb cannot be tested. The length of the CDR3 is 15 residues. Germline CDR1 MNHEY, CDR2 SMNVEV (reference sequence). CDR3 residues: CASSLWIGTGSEQYF.

The rearrangement links TRBV6-5 to TRBJ1-1; TCRdb proposes TRBD1, but this gene call is untestable without DNA. Germline CDR1 MNHEY, CDR2 SVGAGI. CDR3 length: 16 amino acids. CDR3 sequence: CASSYVSGAWGTEAFF.

V is TRBV11-2 and J is TRBJ2-1. The germline CDR1 and CDR2 sequences are SGHAT and FQNNGV. The CDR3 spans 14 residues. The CDR3 region is CASSLDTSYNEQFF.

Frequency places this clonotype as medium-sized. This chain's CDR3 is CSAGTDSYEQYF. The chain is built from TRBV20-1 and TRBJ2-7; the TCRdb call, TRBD2, lacks DNA for checking. CDR3 length equals 12 residues. Germline CDR1 and CDR2: DFQATT and SNEGSKA (reference sequence).

The V gene is TRBV27, the J gene TRBJ2-7. This CDR3 comprises 15 residues. From germline, CDR1 is MNHEY and CDR2 SMNVEV (reference sequence). CDR3 in amino acids: CASSLGPGESYEQYF.

This clonotype is classed as medium-sized by frequency. The J gene is TRBJ2-7, the V gene TRBV6-5; the TRBD1 assignment by TCRdb is unverifiable without DNA. Germline V gene sequence: CDR1 MNHEY, CDR2 SVGAGI. The CDR3 covers 12 residues. CDR3 protein: CATGPRRGEQYF.